This T cell receptor (beta chain) was recovered during a study of Graves' ophthalmopathy and Graves' hyperthyroidism. On the study more broadly: No progression to ophthalmopathy over 18 months defined stable hyperthyroidism.

CDR3 regions of TCR beta were amplified from RNA transcripts. Second-round multiplex PCR came after first-round RT-PCR with HTBI primers. TCRdb redid the calling of the multiplex PCR reads with MiXCR, one entry per CDR3 protein. The sample carries around 1.1 million distinct CDR3 sequences, 36% recorded once. This clonotype was recorded many times. The antigen remains unidentified. Exclusion covered patients with other autoimmune diseases or uncontrolled infections (as well as pregnancy or lactation). The CDR3 covers 13 residues. Unmatched junction bases numbered 9, after V lost 6 bases and J lost 5 bases. Germline CDR1 DFQATT, CDR2 SNEGSKA (reference sequence). General study results and limits: Blood samples also showed most expanded thyroid clonotypes exceeding 0.001 frequency.

The sequencing input was peripheral blood or thyroid tissue (not recorded which). The rearrangement joins TRBV20-1 to TRBJ2-7, with 8 bases that match TRBD2. The origin of this receptor is an adult man with Graves' hyperthyroidism. CDR3: CSAPPAGANEQYF. For the CDR3, the DNA is TGCAGTGCCCCCCCAGCGGGAGCCAACGAGCAGTACTTC.